The present TCR beta chain was sequenced within a study of cytomegalovirus exposure and HLA in healthy donors. Study outcomes and limitations: Among TCR sequences, most were rare, though some public TCRs appeared in many donors. Follow-up analysis found HLA locus-dependent TCR association rates, highest for DRB1 and lowest for HLA-C. Specificity for CMV antigens was confirmed in vitro for a few of the CMV-associated chains. Cytomegalovirus association was assigned to 170 or so TCR beta chains.

13 Jbeta primers and 60 Vbeta primers were used for the PCR. TCRdb's table, derived via immunoSEQ multiplex PCR, lists solely in-frame clones and lacks some. Of approximately 120,000 clones in the sample, 65% to 80% are singletons; the top ten hold more than 10%. Notes on this clone: Its antigen is not known.

Germline values: CDR1 SQVTM, CDR2 ANQGSEA. This CDR3 contains 14 residues. Sequenced sample: PBMCs. This receptor was obtained from a woman in her forties in good health and CMV-seropositive. V is TRBV29-1 and J is TRBJ2-5, with D possibly TRBD2 on 6 matching bases. TRBJ2-7 explains the end of the DNA better; the J call may be wrong. The CDR3 sequence: CSVEDPSGSYEQYF. The CDR3 DNA is TGCAGCGTTGAAGATCCCAGCGGGTCCTACGAGCAGTACTTC.